Each of the 30 T cell receptor beta chains below was sequenced from the same sample in a study of blood T cell repertoires in COVID-19. The assay was immunoSEQ multiplex PCR, and TCRdb's table has in-frame clones only and misses some. The sample includes 150,000 to 200,000 clones, roughly four fifths of them seen just once. Sequenced material: peripheral blood. The origin of the receptors is a woman aged 40 to 50 with acute or convalescent COVID-19.

The chain is built from TRBV24-1 and TRBJ2-1; 10 bases are a match to TRBD2. V lost 8 bases, J lost 8 bases, and 11 bases stayed unmatched. CDR1 and CDR2 (germline): KGHDR, SFDVKD. The CDR3 has 15 amino acids. DNA of the CDR3: TGTGCCACCACCGGAAGCGGGGGGGCCGGGGATGAGCAGTTCTTC. Translating it yields CATTGSGGAGDEQFF.

The chain has TRBV27 and TRBJ2-1; 12 bases agree with TRBD2. J was trimmed by 6 bases and V by 5 bases; bases with no gene match: 5. The germline gives CDR1 MNHEY, CDR2 SMNVEV (reference sequence). This CDR3 is 15 amino acids long. This CDR3 reads CASSPLAGGPNEQFF. Written as DNA, the CDR3 is TGTGCCAGCAGTCCCCTAGCGGGAGGGCCCAATGAGCAGTTCTTC.

The CDR3 bases are TGCGCCAGCAGCCGAGTAGCGGGGGCCTACAATGAGCAGTTCTTC. Translating gives CASSRVAGAYNEQFF. The rearrangement uses TRBV5-1 and TRBJ2-1, with 9 bases identical to TRBD2. Trimming removed 4 bases from V and 2 bases from J; junction bases left unmatched: 4. CDR3 length: 15 residues. Germline lookup yields CDR1 SGHRS and CDR2 YFSETQ.

The rearrangement links TRBV7-9 to TRBJ2-4, with unresolved D. The CDR3 length is 16 residues. Trimming took off 2 bases at V and 0 bases at J, with 11 bases between the two ends. The V gene's germline CDR1 is SEHNR and CDR2 FQNEAQ (reference sequence). Written as DNA, the CDR3 is TGTGCCAGCAGCTTAATTTTAACTGGAGCCAAAAACATTCAGTACTTC. Translation gives CASSLILTGAKNIQYF.

The V and J genes are TRBV2 and TRBJ1-1; weak D call: TRBD1 (6 bases). The CDR3 has 16 residues. Trimming took 5 bases from V and 0 from J, leaving 16 bases between them. CDR1 is SNHLY, CDR2 FYNNEI, per germline. The CDR3 bases are TGTGCCAGCAGTCACCGGGACACAAATTTGAACACTGAAGCTTTCTTT. As protein: CASSHRDTNLNTEAFF.

The genes are TRBV4-2 and TRBJ2-1; D is possibly TRBD2 (5 bases). The CDR3 has 16 residues. The germline V gene encodes CDR1 LGHNA and CDR2 YNFKEQ. Trimming took 4 bases from V and 2 from J, leaving 15 bases between them. The CDR3 nucleotides read TGTGCCAGCAGCCCCCGAGGAGCGGTGCCCTACAATGAGCAGTTCTTC. Amino acids: CASSPRGAVPYNEQFF.

This clone turned up a few times. The chain has TRBV30 and TRBJ2-7; TRBD1 is a possible D gene (5 bases). Germline V lookup: CDR1 GTSNPN, CDR2 SVGIG (reference sequence). V shed 6 bases and J shed 0 bases, with 9 bases lying between them. The CDR3 is 12 residues long. As DNA, the CDR3 is TGTGCCTGTTCCAGGGTCTCCTACGAGCAGTACTTC. Amino acids: CACSRVSYEQYF.

The chain uses TRBV2 and TRBJ2-3, with D maybe TRBD1 (6 bases). Germline assignment: CDR1 SNHLY and CDR2 FYNNEI. Trimming stripped 6 bases from V and 2 bases from J, with 15 bases between. CDR3 length: 15 residues. DNA of the CDR3: TGTGCCAGCAGAAGAGGACAGTATAACACAGATACGCAGTATTTT. Translation gives CASRRGQYNTDTQYF.

The chain carries TRBV28 and TRBJ2-2; a possible D gene is TRBD2 (6 bases). Deletions cut 2 bases from V and 5 bases from J, with 9 bases between. Germline CDR1 and CDR2: MDHEN and SYDVKM. The CDR3 has 14 residues. Written as DNA, the CDR3 is TGTGCCAGCAGTTTACAGGGAGGTACCGGGGAGCTGTTTTTT. Translating it yields CASSLQGGTGELFF.

The chain links TRBV5-4 to TRBJ1-2, with TRBD1 matching over 8 bases. The germline CDR1 and CDR2 sequences are SGHNT and YYREEE (reference sequence). The ends lost 4 bases at V and 8 bases at J; junction bases unmatched: 10. This CDR3 is 14 amino acids long. CDR3 DNA sequence: TGTGCCAGCAGCGCCCCGGACAGGGCGGGCGGCTACACCTTC. The encoded protein is CASSAPDRAGGYTF. The full variable domain, in which reference TRBV5-4 and TRBJ1-2 provide the parts outside the CDR3, is ETGVTQSPTHLIKTRGQQVTLRCSSQSGHNTVSWYQQALGQGPQFIFQYYREEENGRGNFPPRFSGLQFPNYSSELNVNALELDDSALYLCASSAPDRAGGYTFGSGTRLTVV.

The rearrangement joins TRBV2 to TRBJ1-1; possible D gene TRBD1, 5 bases. The CDR3 sequence is 12 residues long. V was shortened by 7 bases and J by 5 bases, with 11 bases between the two germline ends. Germline CDR1 reads SNHLY; CDR2 reads FYNNEI. The CDR3 coding sequence is TGTGCCAGCACAGGGTTGACAACTGAAGCTTTCTTT. Its protein is CASTGLTTEAFF.

V is TRBV30 and J is TRBJ2-4, with 7 nucleotides matching TRBD2. The CDR3 is made up of 14 amino acids. V shed 3 bases, J shed 0 bases, and the junction held 2 bases outside the gene matches. Germline CDR1 is GTSNPN and CDR2 is SVGIG (reference sequence). This CDR3 reads CAWSRGVAKNIQYF. The CDR3 coding sequence is TGTGCCTGGAGCCGGGGGGTAGCCAAAAACATTCAGTACTTC.

The rearrangement uses TRBV11-1 and TRBJ2-5, with D maybe TRBD2 (6 bases). Deletions cut 5 bases from V and 5 bases from J, with 21 bases between. From germline, CDR1 is SGHAT and CDR2 FQDESV (reference sequence). The CDR3 has 16 residues. The CDR3 here is CASSPRTAGRGETQYF. Written as DNA, the CDR3 is TGTGCCAGCAGCCCCCGCACCGCGGGACGGGGGGAGACCCAGTACTTC.

The chain is built from TRBV3-1 (or the pseudogene TRBV3-2) and TRBJ1-2; a weak D match, TRBD1 (5 bases). With 1 base removed from V and 8 bases from J, the gap between germline ends came to 17 bases. The CDR3 has 15 amino acids. Germline lookup yields CDR1 LGHDT and CDR2 YNNKEL (reference sequence). CDR3 sequence reads: CASSQVWGESRGYTF. The CDR3 coding sequence is TGTGCCAGCAGCCAAGTTTGGGGGGAGTCGAGGGGCTACACCTTC.

The chain recombines TRBV28 with TRBJ2-7; D gene unclear. The CDR3 spans 14 residues. V lost 4 bases, J lost 3 bases, and 13 bases lay in between. Germline CDR1 and CDR2: MDHEN and SYDVKM. The CDR3 spells CASSSPAGLYEQYF. DNA of the CDR3: TGTGCCAGCAGTTCTCCGGCAGGCCTCTACGAGCAGTACTTC. The full variable domain, in which reference TRBV28 and TRBJ2-7 provide the parts outside the CDR3, is DVKVTQSSRYLVKRTGEKVFLECVQDMDHENMFWYRQDPGLGLRLIYFSYDVKMKEKGDIPEGYSVSREKKERFSLILESASTNQTSMYLCASSSPAGLYEQYFGPGTRLTVT.

The rearrangement links TRBV2 to TRBJ2-5; D unresolved. The CDR3 is made up of 12 amino acids. V lost 8 bases and J lost 1, with 8 bases in between. CDR1 is SNHLY, CDR2 FYNNEI, per germline. CDR3 amino acids: CASLGGQETQYF. Written as DNA, the CDR3 is TGTGCCAGCTTAGGCGGCCAAGAGACCCAGTACTTC.

This clone was seen only a few times. J is TRBJ2-3 and V is TRBV7-9; D gene uncertain. The V gene's germline CDR1 is SEHNR and CDR2 FQNEAQ (reference sequence). Trimming took 6 bases from V and 4 from J, leaving 8 bases between them. The CDR3 length is 12 residues. In nucleotides, the CDR3 is TGTGCCAGCAGTCTCGAGTCAGATACGCAGTATTTT. Its translation is CASSLESDTQYF.

The rearrangement links TRBV11-2 to TRBJ1-5; 9 bases line up with TRBD1. Per the germline V gene, CDR1 is SGHAT and CDR2 is FQNNGV. V lost 3 bases, J lost 3 bases, and 6 bases stayed unmatched. CDR3 length equals 16 residues. The CDR3 reads CASSLGTGHFNQPQHF. The CDR3 DNA follows: TGTGCCAGCAGCTTGGGGACAGGGCATTTCAATCAGCCCCAGCATTTT.

The chain has TRBV5-1 and TRBJ2-5, with 8 bases identical to TRBD2. Germline V gene sequence: CDR1 SGHRS, CDR2 YFSETQ. V lost 3 bases to trimming and J lost 2 bases; unmatched junction nucleotides: 6. The CDR3 covers 15 residues. The CDR3 DNA is TGCGCCAGCAGCTCAATAGCGGGACCGCAAGAGACCCAGTACTTC. The encoded protein is CASSSIAGPQETQYF.

The rearrangement uses TRBV3-1 (or the pseudogene TRBV3-2) and TRBJ2-7, with 11 bases fitting TRBD1. Germline CDR1 and CDR2: LGHDT and YNNKEL (reference sequence). The CDR3 is made up of 13 amino acids. The trim removed 4 bases at V and 6 bases at J, leaving 2 bases unmatched. The CDR3 reads CASSRDRGFEQYF. As DNA, the CDR3 is TGTGCCAGCAGCCGGGACAGGGGGTTCGAGCAGTACTTC.

J is TRBJ1-6 and V is TRBV10-3; TRBD1 might be the D (5 bases). Looked up from germline, CDR1 is ENHRY and CDR2 is SYGVKD. The CDR3 totals 15 residues. Trimming removed 2 bases at V and 5 bases at J, with 10 bases between. The CDR3 sequence: CAISETGGDNSPLHF. CDR3 coding DNA: TGTGCCATCAGTGAGACCGGGGGAGATAATTCACCCCTCCACTTT.

This clone has more than one count but fewer than ten. The CDR3 loop reads CASSQGQGNYEQYF. The CDR3 region has the DNA TGCGCCAGCAGCCAAGGACAGGGGAACTACGAGCAGTACTTC. This chain joins TRBV4-1 and TRBJ2-7; TRBD1 matches at 8 bases. Germline assignment: CDR1 MGHRA and CDR2 YSYEKL. V lost 1 base, J lost 3 bases, and 2 bases stayed unmatched. This CDR3 has 14 amino acids.

This clone was recorded a few times. The rearrangement joins TRBV4-1 to TRBJ1-5; D is ambiguous. Germline assignment: CDR1 MGHRA and CDR2 YSYEKL. Deletions cut 0 bases from V and 5 bases from J, with 14 bases between. The CDR3 has 16 amino acids. CDR3: CASSQEGGPLDQPQHF. The CDR3 DNA sequence: TGCGCCAGCAGCCAAGAGGGCGGGCCCCTCGATCAGCCCCAGCATTTT.

The chain has TRBV5-6 and TRBJ2-2; 10 bases are a match to TRBD1. This CDR3 region has 17 residues. From germline, CDR1 is SGHDT and CDR2 YYEEEE. The junction had 7 bases not matched to a gene; V was cut back by 0 bases and J by 5 bases. CDR3 in amino acids: CASSLARQGARTGELFF. CDR3 sequence (DNA): TGTGCCAGCAGCTTGGCCCGACAGGGGGCGAGGACCGGGGAGCTGTTTTTT.

The V gene is TRBV7-6, the J gene TRBJ2-7; 7 positions match TRBD1. Germline V gene sequence: CDR1 SGHVS, CDR2 FNYEAQ. Trimming removed 5 bases from V and 0 bases from J; junction bases left unmatched: 4. The CDR3 length is 14 residues. The CDR3 is CASSQDRFSYEQYF. The CDR3 region has the DNA TGTGCCAGCAGCCAGGACAGGTTCTCCTACGAGCAGTACTTC.

The chain has TRBV19 and TRBJ1-3; D gene ambiguous. This CDR3 has 12 amino acids. Trimming removed 3 bases from V and 7 bases from J, with 7 bases in between. The germline V gene encodes CDR1 LNHDA and CDR2 SQIVND (reference sequence). This CDR3 reads CASSIARNTIYF. The CDR3 bases are TGTGCCAGTAGTATCGCCCGGAACACCATATATTTT.

The chain uses TRBV7-2 and TRBJ1-1; TRBD1 aligns across 8 bases. V was clipped by 7 bases and J by 4 bases; unmatched bases: 8. Germline lookup yields CDR1 SGHTA and CDR2 FQGNSA. The CDR3 runs to 14 residues. CDR3: CASNPGGMGTEAFF. Written as DNA, the CDR3 is TGTGCCAGCAACCCAGGGGGCATGGGCACTGAAGCTTTCTTT.

The rearrangement links TRBV18 to TRBJ2-1; no firm D call. Germline V gene data show CDR1 as KGHSH and CDR2 as LQKENI. The CDR3 consists of 12 residues. The germline V and J ends were trimmed by 2 bases and 10 bases, with 9 bases remaining between them. The CDR3 sequence is CASSPSLGEQFF. CDR3 nucleotide sequence: TGTGCCAGCTCACCATCGCTCGGGGAGCAGTTCTTC.

CDR3 protein: CAWGGRSYEQYF. The CDR3 nucleotides read TGTGCCTGGGGGGGGAGGTCCTACGAGCAGTACTTC. The J gene is TRBJ2-7, the V gene TRBV30; a weak D match, TRBD2 (6 bases). The V end was cut by 5 bases, the J end by 1 base, with 9 bases between. The CDR3 is 12 amino acids. Per the germline V gene, CDR1 is GTSNPN and CDR2 is SVGIG (reference sequence).

The chain has TRBV30 and TRBJ2-7; unclear D gene. CDR1 and CDR2 (germline): GTSNPN, SVGIG (reference sequence). This CDR3 is 13 amino acids long. Trimming shortened V by 0 bases and J by 5 bases, and 11 bases separated the two germline ends. CDR3 residues: CAWSVRSIHEQYF. Written as DNA, the CDR3 is TGTGCCTGGAGTGTACGTAGCATCCACGAGCAGTACTTC.